Each of the 29 T cell receptor beta chains below was sequenced from the same sample in a study of spatial heterogeneity in lung cancer (dated by TCRdb to the late 2010s). In light of the paper, this sample's time point label describes: blood at routine non-recurrence follow-up after resection. Libraries were built with 5' RACE. Instrument used: NextSeq 500. Using fastp trimming at Q25 and MiXCR clonotype assembly, TCRdb reanalyzed the public sequencing data and kept in-frame beta chains. Rows with one shared CDR3 protein collapse into an entry with the most common genes and DNA. This sample lists 7,500 to 10,000 distinct CDR3 sequences; about 25% were detected once. The top ten hold 3.5% to 5% of the sample. Sequenced material: PBMCs, taken at follow-up. These receptors came from a female donor with early-stage non-small cell lung cancer.

This clonotype was observed a handful of times. The rearrangement links TRBV7-8 to TRBJ2-7; D remains unclear. V was cut by 5 bases and J by 1 base, with 6 bases left in between. The CDR3 has 12 amino acids. Germline lookup yields CDR1 SGHVS and CDR2 FQNEAQ. CDR3 region: CASSALSYEQYF. The CDR3 DNA follows: TGTGCCAGCAGCGCGTTATCCTACGAGCAGTACTTC. The whole variable domain, filled in from reference TRBV7-8 and TRBJ2-7, reads GAGVSQSPRYKVAKRGQDVALRCDPISGHVSLFWYQQALGQGPEFLTYFQNEAQLDKSGLPSDRFFAERPEGSVSTLKIQRTQQEDSAVYLCASSALSYEQYFGPGTRLTVT.

This clonotype showed up just a few times. The chain carries TRBV20-1 and TRBJ1-5; D perhaps matches TRBD1 (6 bases). Germline V CDR1 and CDR2: DFQATT, SNEGSKA (reference sequence). The CDR3 consists of 14 residues. Trimming pared 6 bases from V and 6 bases from J, leaving 18 bases between. The CDR3 DNA follows: TGCAGTGCGACTCCGACGGACAGCGTTCAGCCCCAGCATTTT. The encoded protein is CSATPTDSVQPQHF.

This clonotype has a handful of counts. The chain carries TRBV12-3 or TRBV12-4 and TRBJ1-2; no clear D. Trimming left V 8 bases short and J 7 bases short, with 11 bases between. This CDR3 comprises 11 residues. Here the CDR3 DNA reads TGTGCCAGCGGAGCCCTGGGTGGCTACACCTTC. Residues: CASGALGGYTF.

This clonotype was recorded a few times. This chain connects TRBV7-9 to TRBJ2-7; D ambiguous. The CDR3 extends over 14 amino acids. Per germline, CDR1 SEHNR and CDR2 FQNEAQ (reference sequence). V lost 3 bases and J lost 5, with 14 bases in between. CDR3 nucleotides: TGTGCCAGCAGCTTGCAGGATCATTTTGACGAGCAGTACTTC. Its translation: CASSLQDHFDEQYF.

Only one count was recorded for this clonotype. J is TRBJ1-3 and V is TRBV29-1, with D perhaps TRBD1 (5 bases). Germline lookup yields CDR1 SQVTM and CDR2 ANQGSEA. Deletions cut 6 bases from V and 4 bases from J, with 19 bases between. The CDR3 spans 15 residues. CDR3 loop: CSVQVTMGLGNTIYF. In nucleotides, the CDR3 is TGCAGCGTCCAAGTGACCATGGGGCTCGGAAACACCATATATTTT.

A note on this clonotype: This may be a read error: a much more frequent sequence differs by one nucleotide. The chain has TRBV20-1 and TRBJ2-3, with 8 bases matching TRBD2. Germline CDR1 is DFQATT and CDR2 is SNEGSKA (reference sequence). The V and J ends lost 1 base and 5 bases, in that order; junction bases with no gene match: 5. The CDR3 runs 14 residues. The CDR3 DNA reads as TGCAGTGCTAGAGGAGCGGGAGCTAAAGATACGCAGTATTTT. As protein: CSARGAGAKDTQYF.

This chain joins TRBV7-8 and TRBJ2-1, with D perhaps matching TRBD1 or TRBD2 (5 bases each). V lost 5 bases and J 10 bases, leaving 9 bases between the germline ends. This CDR3 is 11 amino acids long. Germline CDR1 is SGHVS and CDR2 is FQNEAQ. CDR3 nucleotides: TGTGCCAGCAGCCCCGAGGGGGAGCAGTTCTTC. This encodes CASSPEGEQFF.

This clonotype rates as medium-sized. The chain combines TRBV6-5 with TRBJ2-3; D may correspond to TRBD1 or TRBD2 (5 bases each). CDR1 is MNHEY and CDR2 is SVGAGI in the germline V gene. Trimming stripped 2 bases from V and 4 bases from J, with 16 bases between. This CDR3 comprises 16 residues. The CDR3 nucleotides are TGTGCCAGCAGTTACGTGGGGGTGAGAGTTGCAGATACGCAGTATTTT. Translation: CASSYVGVRVADTQYF.

In this sample, this clonotype is medium-sized. The V call is TRBV20-1, the J call TRBJ2-4; TRBD1 aligns across 7 bases. There are 12 residues in the CDR3. The trim removed 4 bases at V and 5 bases at J, leaving 2 bases unmatched. Germline values: CDR1 DFQATT, CDR2 SNEGSKA (reference sequence). This chain's CDR3 is CSAKGAQNIQYF. For the CDR3, the DNA is TGCAGTGCTAAGGGGGCGCAAAACATTCAGTACTTC.

Only a few counts were recorded for this clonotype. CDR3 in DNA: TGTGCCACCAGCAAACAGGGGGCGTATGGCAATCAGCCCCAGCATTTT. It encodes CATSKQGAYGNQPQHF. The rearrangement links TRBV15 to TRBJ1-5, with 9 bases that match TRBD1. The CDR3 sequence is 16 residues long. Germline CDR1 and CDR2: LNHNV and YYDKDF (reference sequence). Trimming cost V 4 bases and J 2 bases; bases outside gene matches: 6.

This CDR3 is CASQGIPGELFF. DNA for the CDR3: TGTGCCAGCCAAGGAATCCCCGGGGAGCTGTTTTTT. The chain links TRBV28 to TRBJ2-2; D call uncertain. Trimming took 8 bases from V and 6 from J, leaving 10 bases between them. CDR1 is MDHEN and CDR2 is SYDVKM in the germline V gene. The CDR3 is made up of 12 amino acids. Variable domain in full (rest from reference TRBV28 and TRBJ2-2): DVKVTQSSRYLVKRTGEKVFLECVQDMDHENMFWYRQDPGLGLRLIYFSYDVKMKEKGDIPEGYSVSREKKERFSLILESASTNQTSMYLCASQGIPGELFFGEGSRLTVL.

This rearrangement joins TRBV7-9 to TRBJ1-4, with no clear D. The ends were cut back, 5 bases at V and 8 bases at J, with 9 bases in the middle. This CDR3 region has 12 residues. Germline-derived CDR1 and CDR2 are SEHNR and FQNEAQ (reference sequence). The CDR3 DNA follows: TGTGCCAGCAGCCACGGTGAAGAAAAACTGTTTTTT. It yields the protein CASSHGEEKLFF.

The genes are TRBV5-6 and TRBJ2-1, with D possibly TRBD2 on 6 matching bases. The CDR3 is 16 amino acids. Germline V gene sequence: CDR1 SGHDT, CDR2 YYEEEE. V dropped 2 bases and J dropped 1 base, with 13 bases sitting between them. The CDR3 DNA reads TGTGCCAGCAGCTTAATGGAGGGAACGTCCTACAATGAGCAGTTCTTC. Protein product: CASSLMEGTSYNEQFF.

V usage is TRBV5-1 and J usage is TRBJ1-5, with D maybe TRBD1 (6 bases). Deletions cut 0 bases from V and 6 bases from J, with 13 bases between. The CDR3 covers 15 residues. Germline lookup yields CDR1 SGHRS and CDR2 YFSETQ. The CDR3 region has the DNA TGCGCCAGCAGCTTGGAAACAGGGATCGGTCAGCCCCAGCATTTT. It is translated as CASSLETGIGQPQHF.

The chain carries TRBV20-1 and TRBJ2-1, with 7 bases lining up with TRBD2. The germline V gene encodes CDR1 DFQATT and CDR2 SNEGSKA (reference sequence). J gave up 3 bases and V 2 bases, and 1 base lay outside the gene matches. The CDR3 loop spans 13 amino acids. The CDR3 coding sequence is TGCAGTGCTAGAATAGCGGGCTACAATGAGCAGTTCTTC. Protein sequence: CSARIAGYNEQFF.

In this sample, this clonotype is medium-sized. The V and J genes are TRBV2 and TRBJ1-5; tentative D call: TRBD1 (5 bases). The CDR3 runs to 15 residues. The V gene lost 7 bases and the J gene lost 4 bases, with 17 bases spanning the gap. The V gene's germline CDR1 is SNHLY and CDR2 FYNNEI. The DNA of the CDR3 is TGTGCCAGCAATCCCGGGGGTGGGGGTAATCAGCCCCAGCATTTT. Its translation: CASNPGGGGNQPQHF.

The chain has TRBV18 and TRBJ2-7; D possibly corresponds to TRBD1 (6 bases). Germline V gene lookup returns CDR1 KGHSH and CDR2 LQKENI. The V and J ends lost 5 bases and 0 bases respectively, with 11 bases between them. This CDR3 is 14 amino acids long. Here the CDR3 reads CASSTGTNSYEQYF. In DNA form, the CDR3 reads TGTGCCAGCTCAACCGGGACAAACTCCTACGAGCAGTACTTC.

This clonotype was counted a few times. This rearrangement joins TRBV6-6 to TRBJ1-6, with 7 bases fitting TRBD1. CDR3 length equals 15 residues. The junction had 13 bases not matched to a gene; V was cut back by 5 bases and J by 12 bases. CDR1 MNHNY and CDR2 SVGAGI come from the germline V gene (reference sequence). CDR3: CASSDRRGFMGPLHF. In DNA, the CDR3 is TGTGCCAGCAGTGACCGCAGGGGGTTCATGGGACCCCTCCACTTT.

V gene TRBV30 combines with J gene TRBJ1-2, with D perhaps matching TRBD1 (5 bases). V lost 8 bases to trimming and J lost 2 bases, with 15 bases between them. The CDR3 is 13 residues long. Per germline, CDR1 GTSNPN and CDR2 SVGIG (reference sequence). CDR3 nucleotides: TGTGCCAATTCAGAGGGGAGCAACTATGGCTACACCTTC. Protein: CANSEGSNYGYTF. Full variable domain (outside the CDR3, taken from reference TRBV30 and TRBJ1-2): SQTIHQWPATLVQPVGSPLSLECTVEGTSNPNLYWYRQAAGRGLQLLFYSVGIGQISSEVPQNLSASRPQDRQFILSSKKLLLSDSGFYLCANSEGSNYGYTFGSGTRLTVV.

V usage is TRBV7-9 and J usage is TRBJ2-5, with 7 nucleotides matching TRBD2. CDR3 length: 14 amino acids. Germline V gives CDR1 SEHNR, CDR2 FQNEAQ (reference sequence). With V trimmed by 2 bases and J by 4 bases, 4 bases remained unmatched. CDR3 nucleotide sequence: TGTGCCAGCAGCTTACCGGGGGGACGAGAGACCCAGTACTTC. Encoded protein: CASSLPGGRETQYF.

V usage is TRBV12-2 and J usage is TRBJ1-4; the table names TRBD1, a call not compared with the DNA. TRBV12-2 is a pseudogene. This CDR3 comprises 16 residues. This CDR3 is CASRLGPLDGGEKLFF. The DNA of the CDR3 is TGTGCAAGTCGCTTAGGGCCCCTTGACGGGGGGGAAAAACTGTTTTTT.

This clonotype came up a few times. The J gene is TRBJ2-3, the V gene TRBV6-6; D call uncertain. The V end was cut by 0 bases, the J end by 5 bases, with 12 bases between. CDR3 length: 15 amino acids. CDR1 and CDR2 from the germline V gene are MNHNY and SVGAGI (reference sequence). In nucleotides, the CDR3 is TGTGCCAGCAGTTACTCGGCCGGGTCCAGAGATACGCAGTATTTT. Its protein is CASSYSAGSRDTQYF.

This chain joins TRBV20-1 and TRBJ2-3; D is uncertain. V lost 0 bases and J lost 2, with 9 bases in between. CDR1 and CDR2 from the germline V gene are DFQATT and SNEGSKA (reference sequence). The CDR3 is 14 residues long. As DNA, the CDR3 is TGCAGTGCTAGAGATCTTGGCTTCACAGATACGCAGTATTTT. The encoded protein is CSARDLGFTDTQYF.

This chain uses TRBV19 with TRBJ2-2; TRBD1 aligns across 8 bases. Germline assignment: CDR1 LNHDA and CDR2 SQIVND (reference sequence). V shed 4 bases, J shed 5 bases, and the junction held 6 bases outside the gene matches. The CDR3 runs to 15 residues. This CDR3 is CASSTQGAWTGELFF. The CDR3 DNA reads TGTGCCAGTAGTACCCAGGGGGCGTGGACCGGGGAGCTGTTTTTT.

This clonotype was detected a few times. The chain joins TRBV18 to TRBJ1-1, with D unclear. The germline V gene encodes CDR1 KGHSH and CDR2 LQKENI. This CDR3 comprises 15 residues. V was clipped by 3 bases and J by 1 base, with 12 bases between them. The CDR3 nucleotides are TGTGCCAGCTCACCGAATAACCAAGGGAACACTGAAGCTTTCTTT. This gives the protein CASSPNNQGNTEAFF.

This CDR3 reads CSAGVGGRTDTQYF. In DNA form, the CDR3 reads TGCAGTGCTGGGGTGGGGGGAAGGACAGATACGCAGTATTTT. The chain is built from TRBV20-1 and TRBJ2-3; D might be TRBD2 (6 bases). V was cut by 5 bases and J by 3 bases, with 15 bases left in between. CDR1 and CDR2 (germline): DFQATT, SNEGSKA (reference sequence). The CDR3 runs 14 residues.

The chain links TRBV2 to TRBJ2-2; D might be TRBD2 (5 bases). The germline gives CDR1 SNHLY, CDR2 FYNNEI. CDR3 length: 17 residues. Trimming took 4 bases from V and 3 from J, leaving 18 bases between them. CDR3 DNA sequence: TGTGCCAGCAGTGGAAAACCCGGGGTGGTAGACACCGGGGAGCTGTTTTTT. This translates into CASSGKPGVVDTGELFF.

This chain uses TRBV7-9 with TRBJ1-1; D ambiguous. This CDR3 spans 14 amino acids. The ends were cut back, 2 bases at V and 4 bases at J, with 11 bases in the middle. Germline V gene sequence: CDR1 SEHNR, CDR2 FQNEAQ (reference sequence). The chain's CDR3 is CASSLRVGSTEAFF. In nucleotides, the CDR3 is TGTGCCAGCAGCTTACGCGTCGGCTCCACTGAAGCTTTCTTT.

Notes on this clonotype: A much larger clonotype is one base distant, so this may be a read error. The chain uses TRBV5-1 and TRBJ2-5; tentative D call: TRBD1 (5 bases). Germline lookup yields CDR1 SGHRS and CDR2 YFSETQ. The CDR3 length is 13 residues. The CDR3 DNA reads as TGCGCCAGCAACCTATTGGGGCAAGAGATCCAGTACTTC. Translated: CASNLLGQEIQYF. Drawing the rest from reference TRBV5-1 and TRBJ2-5, the complete variable domain is KAGVTQTPRYLIKTRGQQVTLSCSPISGHRSVSWYQQTPGQGLQFLFEYFSETQRNKGNFPGRFSGRQFSNSRSEMNVSTLELGDSALYLCASNLLGQEIQYFGPGTRLLVL.